Listed below are T cell receptor beta chains from one sample, sequenced in a study of CD8 T cells in Susac syndrome. TCRdb re-called the immunoSEQ multiplex PCR reads through MiXCR, storing one row per CDR3 protein. Of 160,000 or so distinct CDR3 sequences listed, about 94% are singletons. The specimen sequenced was CD4+ T cells from PBMCs. The origin of the receptors is a human donor in good health. CDR3s include the opening cysteine and the closing phenylalanine or tryptophan. Each record gives: J gene, V gene, CDR3 protein.

>TRBJ2-3|TRBV6-1
CASSEEFGRPQYF
>TRBJ1-1|TRBV29-1
CSVGTGTNTEAFF
>TRBJ1-1|TRBV3-1
CASSRQGAYTEAFF
>TRBJ2-4|TRBV19
CASSILGRSIQYF
>TRBJ2-2|TRBV20-1
CSARLAQSTGELFF
>TRBJ2-1|TRBV2
CASSEATSTYEQFF
>TRBJ2-3|TRBV18
CASSPRGGGGGTQYF
>TRBJ1-1|TRBV6-5
CASKRGGENTEAFF
>TRBJ1-5|TRBV3-1
CASSPTGGTNQPQHF
>TRBJ2-1|TRBV19
CASSPPGRGAYNEQFF
>TRBJ1-5|TRBV7-8
CASSSERGSNQPQHF
>TRBJ2-3|TRBV6-5
CASSYKSGESVDTQYF
>TRBJ2-1|TRBV2
CASSELPRNEQFF
>TRBJ2-7|TRBV18
CASSPSRTGVAEQYF
>TRBJ1-1|TRBV29-1
CSVPFSQSEAFF
>TRBJ2-1|TRBV25-1
CASSGWDRADYNEQFF
>TRBJ1-1|TRBV19
CASSTGQTANTEAFF
>TRBJ1-6|TRBV24-1
CATSDLDKSGSPLHF
>TRBJ2-3|TRBV5-6
CASSQGTGDTQYF
>TRBJ1-1|TRBV6-1
CASSGDSNTEAFF
>TRBJ2-7|TRBV12-3/TRBV12-4
CASSLSADYEQYF
>TRBJ2-5|TRBV12-3/TRBV12-4
CASSLAMETQYF
>TRBJ1-2|TRBV6-5
CASRSENNYGYTF
>TRBJ2-5|TRBV4-1
CASSLGTLETQYF
>TRBJ1-2|TRBV25-1
CASSVLEGVYGYTF
>TRBJ1-5|TRBV20-1
CSASPREWGNQPQHF
>TRBJ1-5|TRBV5-1
CASSLGGNSNQPQHF
>TRBJ2-6|TRBV6-1
CASEGFFGANVLTF
>TRBJ2-4|TRBV24-1
CATLGEKDLAKNIQYF
>TRBJ1-5|TRBV7-9
CAGGGSNQPQHF
>TRBJ1-1|TRBV18
CASSLYSRTTEAFF
>TRBJ1-1|TRBV7-2
CASSLDRARMNTEAFF
>TRBJ2-5|TRBV11-2
CASSFNEGQETQYF
>TRBJ2-5|TRBV10-3
CAISQPDFGRETQYF
>TRBJ1-1|TRBV10-3
CATTAITNTEAFF
>TRBJ2-1|TRBV3-1
CASSLRGSNEQFF
>TRBJ1-3|TRBV3-1
CASSQGGKAGNTIYF
>TRBJ1-6|TRBV5-1
CASSLDGRDSPLHF
>TRBJ2-3|TRBV7-3
CASSSVPSTDTQYF
>TRBJ1-1|TRBV29-1
CSVTADRWRTEAFF
>TRBJ2-5|TRBV3-1
CASRITSGGRETQYF
>TRBJ1-1|TRBV10-3
CASGQNTEAFF
>TRBJ1-5|TRBV12-5
CASGLVDSRNQPQHF
>TRBJ2-1|TRBV2
CASSQLGEQFF
>TRBJ1-2|TRBV3-1
CASSQTGGLNTF
>TRBJ1-2|TRBV5-6
CASSLARGDYGYTF
>TRBJ1-5|TRBV19
CASSSRGNQPQHF
>TRBJ1-2|TRBV5-6
CASSSPGTGYGYTF
>TRBJ1-2|TRBV9
CASSEGTAWGYGYTF
>TRBJ2-3|TRBV9
CASSVVGRGGTDTQYF
>TRBJ2-3|TRBV20-1
CSAHPTGTSGSTQYF
>TRBJ2-3|TRBV4-1
CASSLSGTRTDTQYF
>TRBJ2-2|TRBV9
CASSVDTSGAGELFF
>TRBJ2-2|TRBV29-1
CSVDPGYTGELFF
>TRBJ1-3|TRBV11-2
CASSWTGGNTIYF